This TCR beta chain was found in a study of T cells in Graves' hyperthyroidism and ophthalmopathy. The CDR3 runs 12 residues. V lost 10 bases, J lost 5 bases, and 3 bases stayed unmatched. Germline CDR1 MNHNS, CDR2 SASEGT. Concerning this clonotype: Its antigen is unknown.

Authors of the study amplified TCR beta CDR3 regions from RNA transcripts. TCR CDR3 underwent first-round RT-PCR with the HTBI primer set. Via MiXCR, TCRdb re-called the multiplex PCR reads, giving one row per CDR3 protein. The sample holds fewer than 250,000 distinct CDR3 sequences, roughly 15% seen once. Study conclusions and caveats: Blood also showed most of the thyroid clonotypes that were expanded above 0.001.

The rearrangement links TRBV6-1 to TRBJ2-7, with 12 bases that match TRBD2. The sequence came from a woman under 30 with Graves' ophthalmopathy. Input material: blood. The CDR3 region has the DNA TGTGCCATCCGACTAGCGGGAGACGAGCAGTACTTC. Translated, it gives CAIRLAGDEQYF.